This is a list of T cell receptor beta chains from one sample in a study of blood T cells in healthy people across ages. MiXCR, applied by TCRdb to the 5' RACE reads, yields one record per CDR3 protein. The data contain about 970,000 distinct CDR3 sequences, just over 50% of them singletons. The sample taken for sequencing was blood. Receptors were obtained from a woman aged 55-69 years in good health. CDR3s leave out the opening cysteine and the closing phenylalanine or tryptophan. Fields, in order: CDR3 length, D gene, J gene, V gene, CDR3 protein. The D gene is left open where the match is weak.

13 - TRBJ2-7 TRBV6-6 ASSYGLGTADEQY
15 TRBD2 TRBJ2-1 TRBV20-1 SARDLKTSGIYNEQF
13 - TRBJ2-6 TRBV7-2 ASSPHRSGANVLT
15 - TRBJ2-6 TRBV3-1 ASSQEAVAGGVNVLT
11 TRBD1 TRBJ2-7 TRBV29-1 SVGQGRSYEQY
13 - TRBJ2-1 TRBV6-5 ASSRTGLNYNEQF
12 TRBD2 TRBJ2-5 TRBV12-3/TRBV12-4 ASTSNGGEETQY
14 - TRBJ2-5 TRBV11-2 ASSPALSDQNNEQY
11 - TRBJ2-7 TRBV29-1 SVAGHLINEQY
18 TRBD1 TRBJ2-7 TRBV28 ASSLGVRDSYIPSTYEQY
13 TRBD2 TRBJ2-3 TRBV5-5 TSSRREGLTDTQY
12 - TRBJ2-7 TRBV12-3/TRBV12-4 ASSLADPLYEQY
16 TRBD2 TRBJ2-6 TRBV7-3 ASSATSGRHSGANVLT
10 - TRBJ2-7 TRBV29-1 SVAETNYEQY
14 - TRBJ1-1 TRBV6-6 ASTYGGLSMNTEAF
10 TRBD2 TRBJ2-1 TRBV2 ASSRTSGEQF
13 TRBD1 TRBJ1-4 TRBV28 ASSQQQGPNEKLF
13 TRBD1 TRBJ1-1 TRBV6-5 ASRGQGAGSTEAF
13 - TRBJ2-1 TRBV15 ATSRDLRSYNEQF
14 TRBD1 TRBJ1-1 TRBV12-3/TRBV12-4 ASSLAGTGYNPEAF
13 TRBD2 TRBJ2-7 TRBV12-3/TRBV12-4 ASSSSGGRGYEQY
12 - TRBJ2-1 TRBV7-9 ASSLGSGPNEQF
11 TRBD2 TRBJ2-5 TRBV27 ASRPTAGVEQY
14 TRBD2 TRBJ2-3 TRBV7-8 ASSFSLAGVADTQY
14 TRBD2 - TRBV18 ASSPYVLADQETQY
12 - TRBJ2-7 TRBV29-1 SVGGRKSSYEQY
13 - TRBJ2-4 TRBV7-2 ASSPAGAFAHIQY
13 - TRBJ2-5 TRBV15 ATSRAGGPQETQY
15 - TRBJ1-5 TRBV20-1 SARGGPRTPYNQPQH
15 TRBD2 TRBJ2-7 TRBV29-1 SVEVSPGLAALYEQY
14 - TRBJ1-4 TRBV11-2 ASTPVARATNEKLF
13 - TRBJ1-1 TRBV11-2 VSSGRSTPNTEAF
14 - TRBJ2-1 TRBV18 ASSPPTQQRQNEQF
10 - TRBJ2-1 TRBV5-6 ASSKRGNEQF
14 TRBD2 TRBJ2-4 TRBV5-6 ASSPAGGSNKNIQY
13 - TRBJ2-7 TRBV11-2 ASSFGTIDPYEQY
11 TRBD1 TRBJ2-1 TRBV7-2 ASNRDSLGEQF
11 TRBD2 TRBJ2-7 TRBV19 ASSLAGEREQY
12 - TRBJ1-1 TRBV4-2 ASSQEGQNTEAF
14 TRBD2 TRBJ2-7 TRBV6-2/TRBV6-3 ASSSLLSGIGYEQY
14 - TRBJ1-1 TRBV6-5 ASSYSLDNQNTEAF
10 - TRBJ2-5 TRBV20-1 SAGENRGTQY
11 - TRBJ1-2 TRBV25-1 ASSDQGLRGYT
15 - TRBJ1-6 TRBV20-1 SARVPGQALGNSPLH
8 - TRBJ2-1 TRBV20-1 SASIHEQF
12 - TRBJ2-7 TRBV9 ASSAGIQGYEQY
14 - TRBJ2-4 TRBV5-1 ASSLASDIAKNIQY
13 - TRBJ2-3 TRBV5-4 ASSLEHGPTDTQY
17 TRBD2 - TRBV7-9 ASSLEGVPSGSRTYEQY
14 TRBD1 TRBJ2-3 TRBV5-6 ASSISRDRSTDTQY
13 - TRBJ2-1 TRBV7-6 ASSLDGNSYNEQF